Listed below are T cell receptor beta chains from one sample, sequenced in a study of blood T cell repertoires in COVID-19. Some clones are missing from TCRdb's copy, which holds only in-frame ones; the method was immunoSEQ multiplex PCR. Of more than 300,000 clones listed, approximately 84% are singletons. The sample taken for sequencing was PBMCs or T cells enriched from blood (not recorded which). These receptors were taken from a man aged 25-45 years who had recovered from COVID-19. Both conserved end residues are part of each CDR3. D genes are given only for firm matches. Not every row has a clone size; where given, it reads once, few, many or a size class.

V gene,clone size,D gene,J gene,CDR3 protein,CDR3 DNA
TRBV19,.,.,TRBJ2-2,CASRSQGFIGTGELFF,TGTGCCAGCCGAAGTCAGGGTTTCATAGGTACCGGGGAGCTGTTTTTT
TRBV7-9,.,TRBD2,TRBJ2-1,CASSWGGRASNEQFF,TGTGCCAGCAGCTGGGGCGGGAGGGCCAGCAATGAGCAGTTCTTC
TRBV2,.,TRBD1,TRBJ1-5,CASTVGTGNQPQHF,TGTGCCAGCACAGTGGGGACAGGCAATCAGCCCCAGCATTTT
TRBV7-6,.,TRBD2,TRBJ2-7,CASSLGGKVSGPTYEQYF,TGTGCCAGCAGCTTAGGGGGGAAAGTTAGCGGGCCTACCTACGAGCAGTACTTC
TRBV7-2,many,TRBD2,TRBJ2-1,CASSPGRTSGRAVSNEQFF,TGTGCCAGCAGCCCGGGCAGGACTAGCGGGAGGGCCGTTAGCAATGAGCAGTTCTTC
TRBV11-1,.,.,TRBJ1-1,CASSPGTEAFF,TGTGCCAGCAGCCCGGGTACTGAAGCTTTCTTT
TRBV7-9,.,TRBD1,TRBJ1-1,CASSLAQGVDMNTEAFF,TGTGCCAGCAGCTTAGCACAGGGGGTCGACATGAACACTGAAGCTTTCTTT
TRBV2,.,TRBD1,TRBJ1-3,CASSGQGGASGNTIYF,TGTGCCAGCAGTGGACAGGGGGGGGCCTCTGGAAACACCATATATTTT
TRBV7-9,.,.,TRBJ2-7,CASSEKRASYEQYF,TGTGCCAGCAGCGAAAAGCGGGCCTCCTACGAGCAGTACTTC
TRBV5-1,.,TRBD2,TRBJ2-7,CASSLETSGHYEQYF,TGCGCCAGCAGCTTGGAAACTAGCGGACACTACGAGCAGTACTTC
TRBV2,.,TRBD2,TRBJ2-1,CASSPSGSYNEQFF,TGTGCCAGCAGCCCTAGCGGGAGCTACAATGAGCAGTTCTTC
TRBV6-2/TRBV6-3,.,TRBD2,TRBJ2-2,CASSPLRTSGGLNTGELFF,TGTGCCAGCAGTCCACTCCGGACTAGCGGGGGGCTGAACACCGGGGAGCTGTTTTTT
TRBV29-1,.,TRBD1,TRBJ2-1,CSVDRRDRGIGEQFF,TGCAGCGTTGATCGTAGGGACAGGGGGATCGGGGAGCAGTTCTTC
TRBV12-5,once,.,TRBJ2-7,CAILTGTGEQYF,TGTGCGATACTAACAGGGACCGGCGAGCAGTACTTC
TRBV30,.,TRBD1,TRBJ1-3,CAWLTGVGNTIYF,TGTGCCTGGTTGACAGGGGTTGGAAACACCATATATTTT
TRBV5-1,.,TRBD1,TRBJ2-1,CASSFERQGRYNEQFF,TGCGCCAGCAGCTTTGAGAGACAGGGGAGGTACAATGAGCAGTTCTTC
TRBV25-1,.,TRBD1,TRBJ1-4,CATQQRGLPNEKLFF,TGTGCCACCCAGCAAAGGGGGCTCCCTAATGAAAAACTGTTTTTT
TRBV7-9,once,TRBD1,TRBJ1-2,CASSLSEGQGFGTF,TGTGCCAGCAGCCTCTCCGAAGGACAGGGCTTTGGGACCTTC